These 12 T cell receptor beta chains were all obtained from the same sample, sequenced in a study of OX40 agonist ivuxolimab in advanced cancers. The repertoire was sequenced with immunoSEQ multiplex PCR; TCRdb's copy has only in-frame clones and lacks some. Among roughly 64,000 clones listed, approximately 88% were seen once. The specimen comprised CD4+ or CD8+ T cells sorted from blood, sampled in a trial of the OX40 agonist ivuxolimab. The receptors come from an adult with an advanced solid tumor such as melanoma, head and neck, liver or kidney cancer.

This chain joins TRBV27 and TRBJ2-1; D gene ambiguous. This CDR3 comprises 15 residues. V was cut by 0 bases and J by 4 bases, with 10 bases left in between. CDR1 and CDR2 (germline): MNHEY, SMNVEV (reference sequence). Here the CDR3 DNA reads TGTGCCAGCAGTTTATCCAGCCCCTCTTACAATGAGCAGTTCTTC. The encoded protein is CASSLSSPSYNEQFF.

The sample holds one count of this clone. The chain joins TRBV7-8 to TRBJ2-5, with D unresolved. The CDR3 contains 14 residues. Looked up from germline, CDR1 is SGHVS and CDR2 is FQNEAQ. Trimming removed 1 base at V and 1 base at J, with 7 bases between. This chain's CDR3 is CASSLVHSQETQYF. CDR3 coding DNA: TGTGCCAGCAGCTTAGTGCACAGCCAAGAGACCCAGTACTTC.

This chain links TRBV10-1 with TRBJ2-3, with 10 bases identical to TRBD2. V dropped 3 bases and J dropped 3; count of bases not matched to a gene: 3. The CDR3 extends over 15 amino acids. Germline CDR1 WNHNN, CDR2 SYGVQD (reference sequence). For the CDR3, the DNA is TGCGCCAGCAGTGAAGCGGGGGGGGTAACAGATACGCAGTATTTT. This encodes CASSEAGGVTDTQYF.

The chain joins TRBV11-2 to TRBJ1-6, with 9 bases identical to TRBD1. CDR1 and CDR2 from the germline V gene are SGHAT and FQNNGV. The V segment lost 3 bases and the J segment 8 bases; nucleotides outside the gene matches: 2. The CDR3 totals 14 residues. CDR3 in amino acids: CASSLDRGYSPLHF. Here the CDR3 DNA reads TGTGCCAGCAGCTTGGACAGGGGCTATTCACCCCTCCACTTT.

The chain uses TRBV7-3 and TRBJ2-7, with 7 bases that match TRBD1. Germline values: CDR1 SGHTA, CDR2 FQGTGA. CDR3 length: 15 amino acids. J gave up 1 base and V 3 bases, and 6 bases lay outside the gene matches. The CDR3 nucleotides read TGTGCCAGCAGCTTTTGGGACAGCCCGTCCTACGAGCAGTACTTC. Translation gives CASSFWDSPSYEQYF.

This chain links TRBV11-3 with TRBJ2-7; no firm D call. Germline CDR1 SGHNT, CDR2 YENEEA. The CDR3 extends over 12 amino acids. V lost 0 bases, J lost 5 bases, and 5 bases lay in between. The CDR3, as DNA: TGTGCCAGCAGCTTAGATTCCGACGAGCAGTACTTC. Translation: CASSLDSDEQYF.

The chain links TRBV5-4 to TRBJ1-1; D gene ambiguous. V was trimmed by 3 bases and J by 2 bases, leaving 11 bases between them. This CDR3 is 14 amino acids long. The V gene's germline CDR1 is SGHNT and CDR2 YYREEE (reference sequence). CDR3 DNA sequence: TGTGCCAGCAGCTCTAGAGGACCTAACACTGAAGCTTTCTTT. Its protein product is CASSSRGPNTEAFF.

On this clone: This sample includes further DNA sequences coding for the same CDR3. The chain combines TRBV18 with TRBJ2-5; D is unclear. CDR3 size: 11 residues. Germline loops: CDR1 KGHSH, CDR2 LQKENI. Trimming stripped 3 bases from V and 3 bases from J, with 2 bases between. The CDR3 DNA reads TGTGCCAGCTCACCCAAAGAGACCCAGTACTTC. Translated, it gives CASSPKETQYF.

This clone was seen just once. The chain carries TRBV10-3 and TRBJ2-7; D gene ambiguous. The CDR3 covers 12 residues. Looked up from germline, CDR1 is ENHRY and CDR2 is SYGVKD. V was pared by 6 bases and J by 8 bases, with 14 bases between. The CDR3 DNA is TGTGCCATCAGCGACCGTGGGATAAAGCAGTACTTC. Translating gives CAISDRGIKQYF.

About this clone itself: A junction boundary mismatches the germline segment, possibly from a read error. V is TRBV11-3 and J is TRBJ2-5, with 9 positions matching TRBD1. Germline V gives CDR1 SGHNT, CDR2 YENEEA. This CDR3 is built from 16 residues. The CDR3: CASSLGETGGIETQYF. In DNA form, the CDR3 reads TGTGCCAGCAGTTTAGGAGAGACAGGGGGAATAGAGACCCAGTACTTC.

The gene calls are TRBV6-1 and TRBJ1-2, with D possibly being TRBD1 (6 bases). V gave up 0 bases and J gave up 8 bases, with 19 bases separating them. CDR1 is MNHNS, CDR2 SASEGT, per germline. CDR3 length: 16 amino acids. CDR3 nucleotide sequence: TGTGCCAGCAGTGAAGCAGGAAACAGGGCATCGAACGGCTACACCTTC. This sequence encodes CASSEAGNRASNGYTF.

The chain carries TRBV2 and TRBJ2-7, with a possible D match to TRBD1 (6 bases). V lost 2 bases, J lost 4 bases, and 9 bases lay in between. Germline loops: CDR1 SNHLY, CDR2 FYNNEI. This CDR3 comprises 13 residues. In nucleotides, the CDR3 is TGTGCCAGCAGTGAACAGGGGCGATACGAGCAGTACTTC. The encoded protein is CASSEQGRYEQYF.